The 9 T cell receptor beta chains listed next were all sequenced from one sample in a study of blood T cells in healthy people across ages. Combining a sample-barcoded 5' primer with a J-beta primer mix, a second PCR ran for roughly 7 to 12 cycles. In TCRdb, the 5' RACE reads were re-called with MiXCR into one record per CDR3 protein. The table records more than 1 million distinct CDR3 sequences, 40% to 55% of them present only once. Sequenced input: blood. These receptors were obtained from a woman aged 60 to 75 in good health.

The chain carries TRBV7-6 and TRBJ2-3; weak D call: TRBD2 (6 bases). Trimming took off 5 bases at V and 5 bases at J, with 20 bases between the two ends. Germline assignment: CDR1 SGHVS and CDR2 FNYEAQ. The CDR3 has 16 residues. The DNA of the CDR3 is TGTGCCAGCAGCCCGCGGGACTCCCGGCCGGGAGATACGCAGTATTTT. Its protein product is CASSPRDSRPGDTQYF.

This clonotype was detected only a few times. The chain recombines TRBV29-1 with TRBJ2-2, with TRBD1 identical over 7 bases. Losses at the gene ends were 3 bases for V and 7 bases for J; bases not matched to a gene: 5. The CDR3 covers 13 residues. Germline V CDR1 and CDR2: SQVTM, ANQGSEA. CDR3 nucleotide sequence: TGCAGCGTTGATGCAGGGGGTTTCGGGGAGCTGTTTTTT. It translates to CSVDAGGFGELFF.

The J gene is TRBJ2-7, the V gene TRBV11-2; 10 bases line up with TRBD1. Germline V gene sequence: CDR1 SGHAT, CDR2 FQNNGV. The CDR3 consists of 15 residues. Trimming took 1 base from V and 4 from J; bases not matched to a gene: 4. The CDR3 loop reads CASSLGQGAGYEQYF. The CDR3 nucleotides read TGTGCCAGCAGCTTAGGACAGGGGGCTGGTTACGAGCAGTACTTC.

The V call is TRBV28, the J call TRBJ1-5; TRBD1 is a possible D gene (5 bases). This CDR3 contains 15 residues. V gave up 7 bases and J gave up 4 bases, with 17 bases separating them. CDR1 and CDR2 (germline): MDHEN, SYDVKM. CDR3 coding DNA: TGTGCCAGCACCACCGGACAAGGAAGGAATCAGCCCCAGCATTTT. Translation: CASTTGQGRNQPQHF.

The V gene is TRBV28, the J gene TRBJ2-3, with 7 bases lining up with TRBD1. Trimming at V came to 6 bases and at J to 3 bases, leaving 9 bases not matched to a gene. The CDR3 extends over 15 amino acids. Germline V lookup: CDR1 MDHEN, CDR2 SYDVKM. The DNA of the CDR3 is TGTGCCAGCAGCTTGGACAGGCAGATGACAGATACGCAGTATTTT. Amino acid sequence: CASSLDRQMTDTQYF.

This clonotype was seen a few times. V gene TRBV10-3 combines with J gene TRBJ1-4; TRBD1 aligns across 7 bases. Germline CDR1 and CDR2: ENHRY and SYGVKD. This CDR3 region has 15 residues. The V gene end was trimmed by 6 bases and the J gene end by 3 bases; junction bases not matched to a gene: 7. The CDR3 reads CAISKDREPNEKLFF. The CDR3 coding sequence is TGTGCCATCAGCAAAGACAGGGAACCTAATGAAAAACTGTTTTTT.

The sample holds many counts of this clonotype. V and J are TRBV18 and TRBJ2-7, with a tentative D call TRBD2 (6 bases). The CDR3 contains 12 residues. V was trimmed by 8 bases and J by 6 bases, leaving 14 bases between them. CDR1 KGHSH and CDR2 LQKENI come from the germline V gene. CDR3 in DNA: TGTGCCAGCAGTCCCGGGGGAGGCGAGCAGTACTTC. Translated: CASSPGGGEQYF.

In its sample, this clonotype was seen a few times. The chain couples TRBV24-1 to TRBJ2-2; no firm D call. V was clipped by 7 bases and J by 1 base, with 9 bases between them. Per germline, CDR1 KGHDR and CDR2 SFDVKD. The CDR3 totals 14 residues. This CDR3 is CATSPSLNTGELFF. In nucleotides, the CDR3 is TGTGCCACCAGCCCCTCTTTGAACACCGGGGAGCTGTTTTTT.

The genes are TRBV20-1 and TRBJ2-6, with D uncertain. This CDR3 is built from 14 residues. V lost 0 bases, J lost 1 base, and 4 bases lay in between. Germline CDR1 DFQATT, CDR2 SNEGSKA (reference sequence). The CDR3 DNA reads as TGCAGTGCTAGAGATGAGTCTGGGGCCAACGTCCTGACTTTC. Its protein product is CSARDESGANVLTF.